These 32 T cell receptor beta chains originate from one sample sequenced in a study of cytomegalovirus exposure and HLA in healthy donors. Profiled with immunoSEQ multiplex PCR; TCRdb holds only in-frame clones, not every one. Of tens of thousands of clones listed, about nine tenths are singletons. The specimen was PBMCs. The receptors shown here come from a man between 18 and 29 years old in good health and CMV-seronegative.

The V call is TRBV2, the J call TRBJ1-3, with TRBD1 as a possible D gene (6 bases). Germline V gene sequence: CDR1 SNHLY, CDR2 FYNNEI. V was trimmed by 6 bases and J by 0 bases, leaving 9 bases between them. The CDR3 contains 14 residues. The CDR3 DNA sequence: TGTGCCAGCAGGGACAGCTTCTCTGGAAACACCATATATTTT. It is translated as CASRDSFSGNTIYF.

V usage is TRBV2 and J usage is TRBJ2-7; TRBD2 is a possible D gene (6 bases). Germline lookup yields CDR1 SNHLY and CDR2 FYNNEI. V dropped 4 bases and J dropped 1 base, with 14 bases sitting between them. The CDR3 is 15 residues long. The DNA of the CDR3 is TGTGCCAGCAGTGGGGATGGGGCGGGATCCTACGAGCAGTACTTC. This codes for CASSGDGAGSYEQYF.

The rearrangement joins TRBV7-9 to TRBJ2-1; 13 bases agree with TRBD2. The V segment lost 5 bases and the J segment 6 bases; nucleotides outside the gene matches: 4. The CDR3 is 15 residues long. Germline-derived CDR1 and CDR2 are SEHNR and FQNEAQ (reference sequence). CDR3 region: CASSGLAGAGNEQFF. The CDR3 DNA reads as TGTGCCAGCAGCGGACTAGCGGGAGCGGGCAATGAGCAGTTCTTC.

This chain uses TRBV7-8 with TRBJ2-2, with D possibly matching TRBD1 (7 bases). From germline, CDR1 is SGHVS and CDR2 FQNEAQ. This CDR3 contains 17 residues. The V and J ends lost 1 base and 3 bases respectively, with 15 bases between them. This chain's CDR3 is CASSLVSGGYDTGELFF. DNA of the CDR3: TGTGCCAGCAGCTTAGTCTCAGGGGGGTACGACACCGGGGAGCTGTTTTTT.

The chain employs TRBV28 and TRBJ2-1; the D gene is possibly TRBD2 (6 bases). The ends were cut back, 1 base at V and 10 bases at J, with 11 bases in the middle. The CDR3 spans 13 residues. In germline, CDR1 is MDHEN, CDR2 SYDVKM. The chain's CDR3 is CASSLSTSREQFF. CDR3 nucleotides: TGTGCCAGCAGTTTATCGACTAGTCGGGAGCAGTTCTTC.

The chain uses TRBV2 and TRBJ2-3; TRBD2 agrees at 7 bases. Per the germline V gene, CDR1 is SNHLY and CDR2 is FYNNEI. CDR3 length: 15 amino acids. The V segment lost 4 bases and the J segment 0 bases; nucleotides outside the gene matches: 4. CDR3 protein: CASSGYSGSTDTQYF. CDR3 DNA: TGTGCCAGCAGTGGTTATAGCGGGAGCACAGATACGCAGTATTTT.

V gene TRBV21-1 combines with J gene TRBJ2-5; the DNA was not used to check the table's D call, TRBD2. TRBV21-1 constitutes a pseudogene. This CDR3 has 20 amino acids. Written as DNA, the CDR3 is TGTGCCAGCAGCAAAGGAAACCCGGGACTAGCGGGATGTTTCTTTTGGACCCAGTACTTC. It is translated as CASSKGNPGLAGCFFWTQYF.

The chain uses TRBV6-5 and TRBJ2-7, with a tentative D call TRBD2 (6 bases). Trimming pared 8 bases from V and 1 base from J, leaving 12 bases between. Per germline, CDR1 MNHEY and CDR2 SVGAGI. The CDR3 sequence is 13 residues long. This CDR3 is CASGGGASYEQYF. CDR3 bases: TGTGCCAGCGGAGGAGGGGCTTCCTACGAGCAGTACTTC.

This CDR3 is CASSRGQDNEQFF. The CDR3 nucleotides read TGTGCCAGCTCACGGGGACAGGACAATGAGCAGTTCTTC. The chain links TRBV18 to TRBJ2-1, with TRBD1 matching over 8 bases. J was trimmed by 5 bases and V by 4 bases; bases with no gene match: 1. This CDR3 is built from 13 residues. The germline V gene encodes CDR1 KGHSH and CDR2 LQKENI.

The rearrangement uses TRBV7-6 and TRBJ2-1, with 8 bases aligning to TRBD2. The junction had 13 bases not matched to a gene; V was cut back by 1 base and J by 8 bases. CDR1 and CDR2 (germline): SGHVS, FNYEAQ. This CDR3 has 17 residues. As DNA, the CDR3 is TGTGCCAGCAGCTTAGGGCTAGCGGGCGGAGGGATAGATGAGCAGTTCTTC. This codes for CASSLGLAGGGIDEQFF.

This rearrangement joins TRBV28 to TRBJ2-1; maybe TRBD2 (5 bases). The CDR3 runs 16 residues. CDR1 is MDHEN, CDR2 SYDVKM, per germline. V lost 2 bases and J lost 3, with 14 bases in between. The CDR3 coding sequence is TGTGCCAGCAGTTTAGGGCTAGCAGTAATCTACAATGAGCAGTTCTTC. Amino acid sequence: CASSLGLAVIYNEQFF.

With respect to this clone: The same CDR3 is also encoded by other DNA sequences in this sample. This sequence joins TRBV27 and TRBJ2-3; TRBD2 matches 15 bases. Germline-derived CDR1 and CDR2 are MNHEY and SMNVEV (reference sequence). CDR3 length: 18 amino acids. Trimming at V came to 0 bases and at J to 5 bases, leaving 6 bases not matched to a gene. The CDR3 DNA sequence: TGTGCCAGCAGTTTATCCGGACTAGCGGGAGGGGGGGGAGATACGCAGTATTTT. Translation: CASSLSGLAGGGGDTQYF.

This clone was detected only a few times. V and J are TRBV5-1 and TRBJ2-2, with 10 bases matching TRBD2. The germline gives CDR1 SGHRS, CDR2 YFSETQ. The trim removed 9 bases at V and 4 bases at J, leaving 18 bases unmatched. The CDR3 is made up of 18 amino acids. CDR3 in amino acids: CATMTSGPPPGVTGELFF. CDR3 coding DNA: TGCGCCACCATGACTAGCGGGCCACCCCCGGGGGTCACCGGGGAGCTGTTTTTT.

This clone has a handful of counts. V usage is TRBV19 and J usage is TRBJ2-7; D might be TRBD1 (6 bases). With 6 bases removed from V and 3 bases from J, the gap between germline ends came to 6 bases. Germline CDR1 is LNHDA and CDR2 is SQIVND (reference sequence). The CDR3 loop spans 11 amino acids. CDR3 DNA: TGTGCCAGTAGGGACAGCTACGAGCAGTACTTC. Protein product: CASRDSYEQYF.

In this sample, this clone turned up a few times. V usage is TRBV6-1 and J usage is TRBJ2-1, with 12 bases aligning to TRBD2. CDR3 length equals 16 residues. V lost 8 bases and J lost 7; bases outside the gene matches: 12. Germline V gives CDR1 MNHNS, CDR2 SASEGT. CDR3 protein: CASRGKLAGGPNEQFF. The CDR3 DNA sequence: TGTGCCAGCCGTGGTAAGCTAGCGGGAGGGCCAAATGAGCAGTTCTTC.

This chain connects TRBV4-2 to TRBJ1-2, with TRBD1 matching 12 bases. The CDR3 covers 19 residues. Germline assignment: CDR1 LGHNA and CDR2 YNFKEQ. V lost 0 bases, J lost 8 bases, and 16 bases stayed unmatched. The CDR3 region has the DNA TGTGCCAGCAGCCAAGATGAATTGAGCAGGGGACAGGGGGCGCGAGGCTACACCTTC. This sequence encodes CASSQDELSRGQGARGYTF.

As DNA, the CDR3 is TGCGCCAGCAGCTTAACTAGCGGGAGGTCCTACGAGCAGTACTTC. It translates to CASSLTSGRSYEQYF. The chain carries TRBV5-1 and TRBJ2-7; 12 bases match TRBD2. The length of the CDR3 is 15 residues. Germline V gives CDR1 SGHRS, CDR2 YFSETQ. Unmatched junction bases numbered 1, after V lost 2 bases and J lost 1 base.

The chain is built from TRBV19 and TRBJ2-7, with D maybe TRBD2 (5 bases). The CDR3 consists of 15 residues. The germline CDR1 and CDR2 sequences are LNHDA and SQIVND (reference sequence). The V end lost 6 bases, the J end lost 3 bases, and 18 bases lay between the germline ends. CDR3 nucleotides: TGTGCCAGTAGCGGGCTGGGAGACCCCCACTACGAGCAGTACTTC. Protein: CASSGLGDPHYEQYF. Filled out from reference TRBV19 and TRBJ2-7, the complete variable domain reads DGGITQSPKYLFRKEGQNVTLSCEQNLNHDAMYWYRQDPGQGLRLIYYSQIVNDFQKGDIAEGYSVSREKKESFPLTVTSAQKNPTAFYLCASSGLGDPHYEQYFGPGTRLTVT.

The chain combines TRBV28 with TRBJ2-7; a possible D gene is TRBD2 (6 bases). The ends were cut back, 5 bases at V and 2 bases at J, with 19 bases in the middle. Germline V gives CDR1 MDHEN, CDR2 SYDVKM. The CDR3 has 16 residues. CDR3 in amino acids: CASSTTEAGIAYEQYF. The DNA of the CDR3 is TGTGCCAGCAGTACGACGGAGGCGGGAATTGCCTACGAGCAGTACTTC.

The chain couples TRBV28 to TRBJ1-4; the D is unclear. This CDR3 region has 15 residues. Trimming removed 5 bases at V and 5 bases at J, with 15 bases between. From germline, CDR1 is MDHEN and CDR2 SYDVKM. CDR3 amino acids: CASSPGGVRNEKLFF. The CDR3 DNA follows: TGTGCCAGCAGTCCAGGAGGTGTCAGGAATGAAAAACTGTTTTTT.

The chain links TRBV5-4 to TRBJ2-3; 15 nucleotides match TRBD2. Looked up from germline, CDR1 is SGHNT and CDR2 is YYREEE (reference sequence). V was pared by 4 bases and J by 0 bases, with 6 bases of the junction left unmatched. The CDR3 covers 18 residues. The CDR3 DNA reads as TGTGCCAGCAGCCGGGGACTAGCGGGGGGATTTAGCACAGATACGCAGTATTTT. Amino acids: CASSRGLAGGFSTDTQYF.

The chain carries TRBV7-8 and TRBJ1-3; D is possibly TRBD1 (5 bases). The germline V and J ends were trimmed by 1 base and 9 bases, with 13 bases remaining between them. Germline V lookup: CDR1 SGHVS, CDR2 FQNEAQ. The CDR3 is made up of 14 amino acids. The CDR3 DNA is TGTGCCAGCAGCTTAGAGGTCGGGGGTGTCACCATATATTTT. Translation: CASSLEVGGVTIYF.

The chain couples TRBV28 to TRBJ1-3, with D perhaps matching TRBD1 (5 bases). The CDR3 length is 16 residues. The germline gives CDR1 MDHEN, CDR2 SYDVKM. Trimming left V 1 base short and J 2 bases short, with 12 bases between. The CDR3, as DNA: TGTGCCAGCAGTTTATCTGGGAGGGGTGCTGGAAACACCATATATTTT. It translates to CASSLSGRGAGNTIYF.

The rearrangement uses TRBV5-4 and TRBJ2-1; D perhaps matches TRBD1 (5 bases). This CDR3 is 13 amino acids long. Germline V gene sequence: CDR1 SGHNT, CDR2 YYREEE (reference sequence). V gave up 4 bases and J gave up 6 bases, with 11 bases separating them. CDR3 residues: CASSHPQGNEQFF. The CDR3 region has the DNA TGTGCCAGCAGCCACCCGCAGGGCAATGAGCAGTTCTTC.

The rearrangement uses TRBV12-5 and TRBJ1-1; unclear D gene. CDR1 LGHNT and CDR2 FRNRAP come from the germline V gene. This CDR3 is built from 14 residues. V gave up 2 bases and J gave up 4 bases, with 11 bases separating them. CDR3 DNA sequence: TGTGCTAGTGGTTTGAGTAACGTCGGCACTGAAGCTTTCTTT. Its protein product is CASGLSNVGTEAFF. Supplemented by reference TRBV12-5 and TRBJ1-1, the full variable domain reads DARVTQTPRHKVTEMGQEVTMRCQPILGHNTVFWYRQTMMQGLELLAYFRNRAPLDDSGMPKDRFSAEMPDATLATLKIQPSEPRDSAVYFCASGLSNVGTEAFFGQGTRLTVV.

The CDR3, as DNA: TGTGCCAGTGACAGGTCGGGGGGCTCTGAAGCTTTCTTT. Protein product: CASDRSGGSEAFF. V usage is TRBV28 and J usage is TRBJ1-1, with D possibly matching TRBD1 (6 bases). In germline, CDR1 is MDHEN, CDR2 SYDVKM. The CDR3 runs 13 residues. V lost 9 bases and J 6 bases, leaving 17 bases between the germline ends.

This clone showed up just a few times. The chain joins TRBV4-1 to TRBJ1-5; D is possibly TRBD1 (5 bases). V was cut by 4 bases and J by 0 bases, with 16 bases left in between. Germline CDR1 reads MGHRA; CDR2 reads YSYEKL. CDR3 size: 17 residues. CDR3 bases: TGCGCCAGCAGCCCCCCGGGGGAAATTTATAGCAATCAGCCCCAGCATTTT. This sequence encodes CASSPPGEIYSNQPQHF.

The CDR3 spells CATSRATIVALDTQYF. CDR3 in DNA: TGTGCCACCAGCAGGGCAACTATAGTTGCCTTAGATACGCAGTATTTT. This chain links TRBV15 with TRBJ2-3; no definite D call. Germline CDR1 reads LNHNV; CDR2 reads YYDKDF (reference sequence). This CDR3 has 16 residues. V lost 3 bases and J 5 bases, leaving 18 bases between the germline ends.

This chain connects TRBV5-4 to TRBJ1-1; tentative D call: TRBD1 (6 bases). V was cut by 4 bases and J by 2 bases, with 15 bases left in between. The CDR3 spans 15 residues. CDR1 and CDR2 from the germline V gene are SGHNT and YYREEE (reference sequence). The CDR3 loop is CASSPRTALNTEAFF. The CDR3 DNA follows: TGTGCCAGCAGCCCTAGGACAGCTTTAAACACTGAAGCTTTCTTT.

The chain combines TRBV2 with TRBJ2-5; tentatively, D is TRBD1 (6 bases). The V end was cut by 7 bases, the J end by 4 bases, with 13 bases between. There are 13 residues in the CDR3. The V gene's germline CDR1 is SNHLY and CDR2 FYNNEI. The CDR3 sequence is CASNREGVETQYF. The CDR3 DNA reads TGTGCCAGCAATAGAGAGGGGGTAGAGACCCAGTACTTC.

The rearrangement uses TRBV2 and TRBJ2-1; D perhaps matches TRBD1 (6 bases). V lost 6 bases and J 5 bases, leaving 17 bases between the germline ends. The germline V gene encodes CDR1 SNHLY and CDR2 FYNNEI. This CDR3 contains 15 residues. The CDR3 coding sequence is TGTGCCAGCAGCGGATCACTGGGGGCCGACAATGAGCAGTTCTTC. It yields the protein CASSGSLGADNEQFF.

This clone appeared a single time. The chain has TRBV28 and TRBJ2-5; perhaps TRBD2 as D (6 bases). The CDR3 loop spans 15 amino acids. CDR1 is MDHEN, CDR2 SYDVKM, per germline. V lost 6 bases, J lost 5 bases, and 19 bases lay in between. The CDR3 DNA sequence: TGTGCCAGCAGGGTCGCTGCGGGACGGCCGGAGACCCAGTACTTC. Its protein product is CASRVAAGRPETQYF.